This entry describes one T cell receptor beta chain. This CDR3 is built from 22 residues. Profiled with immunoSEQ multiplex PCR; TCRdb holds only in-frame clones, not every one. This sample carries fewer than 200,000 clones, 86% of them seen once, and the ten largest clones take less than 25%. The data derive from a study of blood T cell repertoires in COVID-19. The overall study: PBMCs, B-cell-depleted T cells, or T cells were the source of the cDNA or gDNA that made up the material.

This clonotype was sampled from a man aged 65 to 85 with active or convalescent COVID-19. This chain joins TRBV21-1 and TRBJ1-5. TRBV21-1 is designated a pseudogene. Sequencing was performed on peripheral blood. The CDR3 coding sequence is TGTGCCAGCAGCAAAAAAAGGGGGGGGTTGGAGATTTATAACGAAGGCAATCAGCCCCAGCATTTT. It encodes CASSKKRGGLEIYNEGNQPQHF.